This passage covers 5 T cell receptor beta chains from one sample sequenced in a study of blood T cell repertoires in COVID-19. Repertoires were generated with immunoSEQ multiplex PCR, while TCRdb's copy carries only in-frame clones and drops some. The table shows about 170,000 clones, with more than 75% occurring only once. What was sequenced was peripheral blood. The source is a woman of 80 years or more with COVID-19, enrolled during active disease.

J is TRBJ1-2 and V is TRBV5-4; 8 bases line up with TRBD1. CDR1 and CDR2 (germline): SGHNT, YYREEE (reference sequence). The CDR3 totals 16 residues. The ends lost 4 bases at V and 1 base at J; junction bases unmatched: 9. The CDR3 loop reads CASSDTTGAVNYGYTF. CDR3 DNA sequence: TGTGCCAGCAGCGATACGACAGGGGCGGTTAACTATGGCTACACCTTC.

This chain connects TRBV11-2 to TRBJ2-1; possibly TRBD2 for D (6 bases). Trimming took 4 bases from V and 8 from J, leaving 15 bases between them. Germline CDR1 reads SGHAT; CDR2 reads FQNNGV. The CDR3 has 14 residues. The CDR3 sequence: CASSSGGPRYEQFF. CDR3 nucleotides: TGTGCCAGCAGCTCAGGAGGGCCAAGGTATGAGCAGTTCTTC.

The genes are TRBV24-1 and TRBJ2-1; D gene ambiguous. The germline V and J ends were trimmed by 2 bases and 14 bases, with 12 bases remaining between them. CDR1 and CDR2 (germline): KGHDR, SFDVKD. The CDR3 sequence is 12 residues long. CDR3 residues: CATSDSGFSKFF. The CDR3 DNA sequence: TGTGCCACCAGTGATTCGGGTTTCTCAAAGTTCTTC.

About this clone itself: This sample also contains other DNA sequences that code for the same CDR3. The chain couples TRBV7-2 to TRBJ2-2; D is unclear. Germline assignment: CDR1 SGHTA and CDR2 FQGNSA. The CDR3 has 12 amino acids. The ends were cut back, 3 bases at V and 4 bases at J, with 3 bases in the middle. The CDR3 coding sequence is TGTGCCAGCAGCTTGAGCACCGGGGAGCTGTTTTTT. Protein sequence: CASSLSTGELFF.

This chain uses TRBV24-1 with TRBJ1-2; 7 nucleotides agree with TRBD1. Germline loops: CDR1 KGHDR, CDR2 SFDVKD. The CDR3 loop spans 13 amino acids. V was clipped by 3 bases and J by 6 bases; unmatched bases: 3. The CDR3 DNA follows: TGTGCCACCAGTGATGGAGACAGGGATGGCTACACCTTC. This translates into CATSDGDRDGYTF.